The 22 T cell receptor beta chains below were found in one sample sequenced in a study of blood T cell repertoires in COVID-19. Measured with immunoSEQ multiplex PCR; TCRdb has only the in-frame clones, and not every one. The sample lists around 300,000 clones, 88% occurring once. Sequencing was carried out using peripheral blood. These receptors all stem from a woman aged 25 to 45 with COVID-19, enrolled during active disease.

The CDR3 loop reads CASSQDIELAGGSTDTQYF. CDR3 nucleotides: TGTGCCAGCAGCCAAGATATTGAACTAGCGGGGGGCTCCACAGATACGCAGTATTTT. The chain links TRBV3-1 (or the pseudogene TRBV3-2) to TRBJ2-3; 12 nucleotides align to TRBD2. The CDR3 contains 19 residues. With V trimmed by 0 bases and J by 2 bases, 9 bases remained unmatched. In germline, CDR1 is LGHDT, CDR2 YNNKEL (reference sequence).

The genes are TRBV6-5 and TRBJ1-3, with D perhaps TRBD1 (6 bases). Trimming stripped 4 bases from V and 3 bases from J, with 10 bases between. This CDR3 spans 14 amino acids. Germline CDR1 reads MNHEY; CDR2 reads SVGAGI. The CDR3: CASSLQGDGNTIYF. CDR3 coding DNA: TGTGCCAGCAGTTTACAGGGAGATGGAAACACCATATATTTT.

The CDR3 nucleotides read TGTGCCAGCAGCTTAAAAAGTGGACAGGGGGCATTAGATACGCAGTATTTT. Encoded protein: CASSLKSGQGALDTQYF. The chain has TRBV11-3 and TRBJ2-3; 11 nucleotides align to TRBD1. From germline, CDR1 is SGHNT and CDR2 YENEEA. The CDR3 totals 17 residues. V was clipped by 2 bases and J by 5 bases; unmatched bases: 9.

The chain couples TRBV7-2 to TRBJ2-2; weak D call: TRBD2 (5 bases). Germline CDR1 and CDR2: SGHTA and FQGNSA. The CDR3 is made up of 15 amino acids. V lost 5 bases, J lost 0 bases, and 10 bases lay in between. The CDR3 bases are TGTGCCAGCAGCGCGGGCCTATCGAACACCGGGGAGCTGTTTTTT. As protein: CASSAGLSNTGELFF.

The chain links TRBV18 to TRBJ2-3; 7 bases are shared with TRBD1. The CDR3 is 15 amino acids. Germline trimming cut 2 bases from V and 6 bases from J; bases unmatched to any gene: 8. CDR1 and CDR2 from the germline V gene are KGHSH and LQKENI. The CDR3 bases are TGTGCCAGCTCACCAGAGCAGGGGGTGCTTGATACGCAGTATTTT. It is translated as CASSPEQGVLDTQYF.

Comment on this clone: Compared with germline, one end of the junction differs, possibly owing to a read error. The chain is built from TRBV7-9 and TRBJ1-6, with 7 bases identical to TRBD1. The length of the CDR3 is 14 residues. Germline CDR1 is SEHNR and CDR2 is FQNEAQ (reference sequence). CDR3 nucleotide sequence: TGTGCCAGCAGCTTCCGGACAGGCGATTCGCCCCTCCACTTT. It is translated as CASSFRTGDSPLHF. Based on the CDR3 plus reference TRBV7-9 and TRBJ1-6, the full variable domain is DTGVSQNPRHKITKRGQNVTFRCDPISEHNRLYWYRQTLGQGPEFLTYFQNEAQLEKSRLLSDRFSAERPKGSFSTLEIQRTEQGDSAMYLCASSFRTGDSPLHFGNGTRLTVT.

The genes are TRBV7-9 and TRBJ2-5; TRBD2 aligns across 10 bases. The CDR3 runs to 15 residues. From germline, CDR1 is SEHNR and CDR2 FQNEAQ (reference sequence). Trimming removed 2 bases from V and 5 bases from J; junction bases left unmatched: 5. Written as DNA, the CDR3 is TGTGCCAGCAGCTTAACTAGCGGGGAGAAGGAGACCCAGTACTTC. This gives the protein CASSLTSGEKETQYF. Looking up the rest from reference TRBV7-9 and TRBJ2-5 gives the full variable domain: DTGVSQNPRHKITKRGQNVTFRCDPISEHNRLYWYRQTLGQGPEFLTYFQNEAQLEKSRLLSDRFSAERPKGSFSTLEIQRTEQGDSAMYLCASSLTSGEKETQYFGPGTRLLVL.

In regard to this clone: Other nucleotide sequences in the sample specify the same CDR3. This rearrangement joins TRBV5-4 to TRBJ2-3; 8 nucleotides agree with TRBD2. Germline CDR1 reads SGHNT; CDR2 reads YYREEE (reference sequence). CDR3 length: 16 residues. Trimming removed 4 bases from V and 3 bases from J; junction bases left unmatched: 10. The CDR3 spells CASSLPSGGVTDTQYF. CDR3 nucleotides: TGTGCCAGCAGCCTCCCTTCCGGGGGGGTAACAGATACGCAGTATTTT.

This clone is a singleton in its sample. This rearrangement joins TRBV28 to TRBJ1-5; 9 bases are a match to TRBD1. The CDR3 loop spans 17 amino acids. Germline V gene lookup returns CDR1 MDHEN and CDR2 SYDVKM. V trimming: 6 bases; J trimming: 1 base; junction bases outside the gene matches: 10. This CDR3 reads CASSRLTGGRSNQPQHF. CDR3 in DNA: TGTGCCAGCAGCCGACTCACAGGGGGCAGAAGCAATCAGCCCCAGCATTTT.

This chain joins TRBV18 and TRBJ2-7; TRBD2 agrees at 8 bases. Trimming cost V 1 base and J 12 bases; bases outside gene matches: 2. The CDR3 is 11 residues long. Germline V gives CDR1 KGHSH, CDR2 LQKENI. The CDR3 spells CASSPQRGLYF. The CDR3 region has the DNA TGTGCCAGCTCACCACAGCGGGGGTTGTACTTC. The whole variable domain, filled in from reference TRBV18 and TRBJ2-7, reads NAGVMQNPRHLVRRRGQEARLRCSPMKGHSHVYWYRQLPEEGLKFMVYLQKENIIDESGMPKERFSAEFPKEGPSILRIQQVVRGDSAAYFCASSPQRGLYFGPGTRLTVT.

This chain uses TRBV2 with TRBJ1-1, with D maybe TRBD1 (6 bases). The V end was cut by 11 bases, the J end by 3 bases, with 16 bases between. Germline V gives CDR1 SNHLY, CDR2 FYNNEI. CDR3 length: 13 amino acids. The CDR3 spells CAAPGASDTEAFF. The CDR3 DNA is TGTGCCGCCCCAGGGGCTTCGGACACTGAAGCTTTCTTT.

V is TRBV24-1 and J is TRBJ2-1, with D possibly being TRBD1 (5 bases). Germline CDR1 KGHDR, CDR2 SFDVKD. Deletions cut 3 bases from V and 3 bases from J, with 11 bases between. This CDR3 region has 15 residues. CDR3 DNA sequence: TGTGCCACCAGTGATGCACAGGAGTACTACAATGAGCAGTTCTTC. Translated: CATSDAQEYYNEQFF.

The V call is TRBV7-2, the J call TRBJ1-5, with TRBD1 as a possible D gene (6 bases). Germline lookup yields CDR1 SGHTA and CDR2 FQGNSA. The CDR3 spans 14 residues. The V end was cut by 5 bases, the J end by 5 bases, with 13 bases between. The CDR3 loop reads CASSPGTQDQPQHF. The DNA of the CDR3 is TGTGCCAGCAGCCCCGGGACACAGGATCAGCCCCAGCATTTT. The full variable domain, completed using reference TRBV7-2 and TRBJ1-5, is GAGVSQSPSNKVTEKGKDVELRCDPISGHTALYWYRQSLGQGLEFLIYFQGNSAPDKSGLPSDRFSAERTGGSVSTLTIQRTQQEDSAVYLCASSPGTQDQPQHFGDGTRLSIL.

Only a few counts were recorded for this clone. The chain joins TRBV9 to TRBJ2-2, with 10 bases aligning to TRBD2. This CDR3 is 15 amino acids long. The junction had 1 base not matched to a gene; V was cut back by 4 bases and J by 1 base. Germline-derived CDR1 and CDR2 are SGDLS and YYNGEE. CDR3 nucleotide sequence: TGTGCCAGCAGCCCTAGCGGGGGGAACACCGGGGAGCTGTTTTTT. Its protein product is CASSPSGGNTGELFF.

This chain uses TRBV3-1 (or the pseudogene TRBV3-2) with TRBJ2-3; D remains ambiguous. V was shortened by 2 bases and J by 3 bases, with 9 bases between the two germline ends. Germline CDR1 and CDR2: LGHDT and YNNKEL (reference sequence). The length of the CDR3 is 14 residues. DNA of the CDR3: TGTGCCAGCAGCCAAATGCAGACTACAGATACGCAGTATTTT. The encoded protein is CASSQMQTTDTQYF.

In its sample, this clone was seen once. The chain is built from TRBV2 and TRBJ1-4; D is uncertain. V lost 1 base and J 7 bases, leaving 13 bases between the germline ends. The CDR3 contains 15 residues. CDR1 and CDR2 from the germline V gene are SNHLY and FYNNEI. In DNA form, the CDR3 reads TGTGCCAGCAGTGAAGGGGGAGGGAACGGTGAAAAACTGTTTTTT. It encodes CASSEGGGNGEKLFF. The whole variable domain, filled in from reference TRBV2 and TRBJ1-4, reads EPEVTQTPSHQVTQMGQEVILRCVPISNHLYFYWYRQILGQKVEFLVSFYNNEISEKSEIFDDQFSVERPDGSNFTLKIRSTKLEDSAMYFCASSEGGGNGEKLFFGSGTQLSVL.

Only one count was recorded for this clone. This chain links TRBV6-5 with TRBJ1-1; TRBD1 agrees at 9 bases. CDR3 length equals 13 residues. The germline CDR1 and CDR2 sequences are MNHEY and SVGAGI. V lost 11 bases and J lost 6; bases outside the gene matches: 10. The CDR3 bases are TGTGCCGTGTCCCCGGACAGGGGATCTGAAGCTTTCTTT. Translating gives CAVSPDRGSEAFF.

The chain employs TRBV28 and TRBJ2-5, with D possibly matching TRBD1 (5 bases). The CDR3 has 15 amino acids. The V gene lost 0 bases and the J gene lost 5 bases, with 13 bases spanning the gap. The V gene's germline CDR1 is MDHEN and CDR2 SYDVKM. CDR3 residues: CASSLWSQGHETQYF. DNA of the CDR3: TGTGCCAGCAGTTTATGGAGTCAGGGCCACGAGACCCAGTACTTC.

The rearrangement links TRBV14 to TRBJ2-7; the D gene is possibly TRBD2 (5 bases). V was pared by 5 bases and J by 2 bases, with 16 bases between. The germline V gene encodes CDR1 SGHDN and CDR2 FVKESK. CDR3 length: 15 amino acids. The chain's CDR3 is CASSTPGSWPYEQYF. The CDR3 coding sequence is TGTGCCAGCAGCACCCCGGGGTCTTGGCCCTACGAGCAGTACTTC.

This chain uses TRBV28 with TRBJ2-2; D not resolved. There are 13 residues in the CDR3. Germline CDR1 MDHEN, CDR2 SYDVKM. The ends were cut back, 8 bases at V and 5 bases at J, with 12 bases in the middle. CDR3: CASAHLVTGELFF. CDR3 coding DNA: TGTGCCAGCGCTCACTTAGTGACCGGGGAGCTGTTTTTT.

This chain connects TRBV21-1 to TRBJ1-2. TRBV21-1 is designated a pseudogene. The CDR3 consists of 16 residues. Written as DNA, the CDR3 is TGTGCCAGCAGCAGAACCTGGGACTTTGGAGACTATGGCTACACCTTC. This translates into CASSRTWDFGDYGYTF.

The V and J genes are TRBV27 and TRBJ2-1; D may be TRBD2 (5 bases). V was clipped by 6 bases and J by 4 bases, with 16 bases between them. The CDR3 is 15 residues long. Germline V CDR1 and CDR2: MNHEY, SMNVEV (reference sequence). The CDR3 coding sequence is TGTGCCAGCAGGTTGACTACGACTTCGTACAATGAGCAGTTCTTC. This gives the protein CASRLTTTSYNEQFF.